This is a list of T cell receptor beta chains from one sample in a study of blood T cells in healthy people across ages. Using its own MiXCR run on the 5' RACE reads, TCRdb lists one record per CDR3 protein. The sample shows approximately 960,000 distinct CDR3 sequences, almost 30% of them seen only once. These data also featured in a second study, about T cells of mothers and their children.

Sequencing input: blood. These receptors all come from a woman between 40 and 55 years old in good health. The CDR3 runs from the conserved cysteine through the conserved F or W. The D gene is left open where the match is weak. Expanded clones are given a class, and other clones once, few, many or no size at all.

d_call	j_call	clone_size	v_call	cdr3_nt	cdr3_aa
NA	TRBJ2-7	many	TRBV7-2	TGTGCCAGCAGCTTAGCGTACGGAAACGAGCAGTACTTC	CASSLAYGNEQYF
TRBD1	TRBJ1-4	once	TRBV12-3/TRBV12-4	TGTGCCAGCAGTGCGACAGGGGCGTTAGCTAATGAAAAACTGTTTTTT	CASSATGALANEKLFF
TRBD1	TRBJ1-2	NA	TRBV9	TGTGCCAGCAGCGGACGGACAGGTTACGACTATGGCTACACCTTC	CASSGRTGYDYGYTF
NA	TRBJ2-7	many	TRBV7-9	TGTGCCAGCAGCTCACTAGTGGGGGCGGGAGAGCAGTACTTC	CASSSLVGAGEQYF
TRBD1	TRBJ2-4	few	TRBV7-2	TGTGCCAGCAGCTTATCGGACAGGGTTCTAAACATTCAGTACTTC	CASSLSDRVLNIQYF
NA	TRBJ1-5	NA	TRBV12-3/TRBV12-4	TGTGCCAGCAGCCCTCGTAGCGGTTATCAGCCCCAGCATTTT	CASSPRSGYQPQHF
TRBD1	TRBJ2-5	NA	TRBV28	TGTGCCAGCAGCGACAGGGGTGGGGGAGAGACCCAGTACTTC	CASSDRGGGETQYF
NA	TRBJ2-4	few	TRBV24-1	TGTGCCACCAGTGATGGTGGCAAAAACATTCAGTACTTC	CATSDGGKNIQYF
NA	TRBJ1-2	NA	TRBV5-1	TGCGCCAGCAGCTTGGAAGGACTAAAAAACTATGGCTACACCTTC	CASSLEGLKNYGYTF
NA	TRBJ2-5	NA	TRBV6-1	TGTGCCAGCAGTGAAAAGGGGCTCGCCGGATGGACCCAAGAGACCCAGTACTTC	CASSEKGLAGWTQETQYF
NA	TRBJ1-2	NA	TRBV7-9	TGTGCCAGCAGCTTAGCGTACAGGGACACCGGCTACACCTTC	CASSLAYRDTGYTF
NA	TRBJ2-5	many	TRBV4-1	TGCGCCAGCAGCCAATCGTCTGAGACCCAGTACTTC	CASSQSSETQYF
NA	TRBJ2-5	NA	TRBV12-3/TRBV12-4	TGTGCCAGCAACCCGGGTGGGGCTCAAGAGACCCAGTACTTC	CASNPGGAQETQYF
NA	TRBJ1-4	NA	TRBV2	TGTGCCAGCAGTCGCTCCTCAACTAATGAAAAACTGTTTTTT	CASSRSSTNEKLFF
NA	TRBJ2-7	NA	TRBV7-9	TGTGCCAGCAGCTCAGGCCGTCACGAGCAGTACTTC	CASSSGRHEQYF
NA	TRBJ2-6	many	TRBV7-9	TGTGCCAGCAGCTTAGGAGGGTTGGGGGCCAACGTCCTGACTTTC	CASSLGGLGANVLTF
NA	TRBJ2-1	few	TRBV7-9	TGTGCCAGCAGCTACCCAAAAGAGCGTCCCTACAATGAGCAGTTCTTC	CASSYPKERPYNEQFF
NA	TRBJ1-2	many	TRBV11-2	TGTGCCAGCAGCTTTGCCCAGAACTATGGCTACACCTTC	CASSFAQNYGYTF
NA	TRBJ2-1	NA	TRBV7-9	TGTGCCAGCAGCTTCAACGGAGGTGAGCAGTTCTTC	CASSFNGGEQFF
NA	TRBJ1-3	NA	TRBV27	TGTGCCAGCAGTTTATCACCTCTGGGAAACACCATATATTTT	CASSLSPLGNTIYF
TRBD2	TRBJ2-7	few	TRBV2	TGTGCCAGCAGAGACGGGACTAGCGGGGGGCCGATATCCTACGAGCAGTACTTC	CASRDGTSGGPISYEQYF
NA	TRBJ2-7	many	TRBV4-1	TGCGCCAGCAGCCAAGGGCTTTACTACGAGCAGTACTTC	CASSQGLYYEQYF
TRBD2	TRBJ2-3	NA	TRBV12-3/TRBV12-4	TGTGCCAGCAGCACCCGGGCAGCGGGGGCCACAGATACGCAGTATTTT	CASSTRAAGATDTQYF
TRBD2	TRBJ2-3	NA	TRBV7-3	TGTGCCAGCAGCACCTCTAGCGGGGCAGATACGCAGTATTTT	CASSTSSGADTQYF
TRBD2	TRBJ2-1	many	TRBV5-1	TGCGCCAGCAGCTTCCTTAGCGGGGGCTCCTACAATGAGCAGTTCTTC	CASSFLSGGSYNEQFF
TRBD2	TRBJ2-7	many	TRBV25-1	TGTGCCAGCAGTGATAGCGGGTCCTACGAGCAGTACTTC	CASSDSGSYEQYF
NA	TRBJ1-1	NA	TRBV5-1	TGCGCCAGCAGCTTGTCTCCGGGACAGAACACTGAAGCTTTCTTT	CASSLSPGQNTEAFF
NA	TRBJ1-2	NA	TRBV27	TGTGCCAGCAGTTTATCTCGGGGCGGAATGTATGGCTACACCTTC	CASSLSRGGMYGYTF